A selection of T cell receptor beta chains follows, all from one sample in a study of blood T cell repertoires in COVID-19. Assay used: immunoSEQ multiplex PCR; TCRdb lists only in-frame clones, some missing. Of some 200,000 clones detected, 80% to 85% appear once; the ten largest clones hold 5.2%. Sequenced input: peripheral blood. All receptors come from a woman in her 70s with COVID-19, enrolled during active disease. Both conserved end residues are trimmed from each CDR3. The size entry is marked missing in some rows and otherwise reads once, few, many or a size class.

clone_size,v_call,cdr3_aa
NA,TRBV14,ASSLTTTAYNSPLH
NA,TRBV4-3,ASSQEAGMNTGELF
NA,TRBV18,ASSPLQGPDTEAF
NA,TRBV20-1,SASAGQVVYGYT
NA,TRBV7-7,ASSFSWTSGQETQY
NA,TRBV6-6,ASSPPGTDNEQY
NA,TRBV10-1,AMEKGGNQPQH
NA,TRBV29-1,SVDGGSSDEQY
NA,TRBV3-1/TRBV3-2,ASSQTGLLSYEQY
NA,TRBV28,ASSSRAGRLVAEQY
NA,TRBV7-3,ASSRGRHYNEQF
NA,TRBV10-3,AISATTLNTEAF
NA,TRBV19,ASSITGVTGELF
NA,TRBV18,ASSRLAGVNEQY
NA,TRBV19,ASNTGQQYNSPLH
NA,TRBV6-6,ASSYPTSSSGNTIY
few,TRBV19,ASSSRLEANQPQH
NA,TRBV7-2,ASSPQGTSGINEQF
NA,TRBV7-2,ASSLGLAVASQY
NA,TRBV7-9,ASRQSSGRTDTQY
NA,TRBV7-3,ASRQTSGAERTEAF
NA,TRBV5-1,ASSSGLAEYNEQF
NA,TRBV1,TSSDEREGGNEQF
once,TRBV9,ASSVQGFAEAF
NA,TRBV5-1,ASSLVGQTTNEKLF
NA,TRBV19,ASTTGWNNQPQH
few,TRBV2,ASLVNTEAF
NA,TRBV11-2,ASSLDQGSN
NA,TRBV3-1/TRBV3-2,ASSRPSGAVDEQF
NA,TRBV11-3,ASSLGRSNQPT
NA,TRBV18,ASSERQAFVNEQF
NA,TRBV5-1,ASSLGRTGNEKLF
NA,TRBV11-2,ASTFAGSGYT
NA,TRBV6-6,ASSSGQSYEQY
NA,TRBV9,ASSVEGGRGYT
NA,TRBV24-1,ATSDPTVLETELHGYT
NA,TRBV18,ASSRGPSPNEQF
NA,TRBV6-5,ASSYSGGGTEAF
NA,TRBV3-1/TRBV3-2,ASSQVSGGGYEQY
NA,TRBV7-9,ASSRGGGVGTTEAF
NA,TRBV5-4,ASSFGQGGTEAF
NA,TRBV5-5,ASNRQGATSSGANVLT